These 9 T cell receptor beta chains came from one sample sequenced in a study of CD8+ T cells in alopecia areata. Extraction and reverse transcription of RNA yielded cDNA as the sequencing template. Clones were sequenced by immunoSEQ multiplex PCR, and TCRdb holds only the in-frame ones, with some missing. The record shows some 110,000 clones for this sample, with no singletons present. Sequencing used lesional skin. The receptors here all came from a C3H/HeJ mouse with alopecia areata. The strain is characterized by the MHC haplotype H2-k.

This clone appeared a few times. Gene names and germline refer to mouse. The read ends 4 residues shy of where the CDR3 ends; the end is completed using the germline J gene. The chain employs TRBV1 and TRBJ2-3; no definite D call. The CDR3 totals 14 residues. Germline CDR1 NSQYPW, CDR2 LRSPGD (reference sequence). Trimming cost V 3 bases and J 0 bases, with 7 bases left between them. The CDR3 is CTCSAPTSAETLYF. CDR3 DNA, as far as it was read: TGCACCTGCAGTGCTCCAACTAGTGCAGAA.

There are a few counts of this clone. The gene names given are mouse names. The CDR3 end falls 4 residues outside the read, so it is completed with the germline J gene. The chain is built from TRBV13-3 and TRBJ2-1; D unclear. The CDR3 spans 13 residues. The germline V gene has CDR1 NNHDY and CDR2 SYVADS. Trimming removed 3 bases at V and 5 bases at J, with 9 bases between. The CDR3 region is CASSVSGNAEQFF. The CDR3 bases that were read are TGTGCCAGCAGTGTTTCAGGAAATGCT.

This clone showed up just a few times. The listed genes are named as in mouse. The DNA ends 4 residues before the CDR3 does, and the rest of the CDR3 is filled in from the germline J gene. The V call is TRBV13-1, the J call TRBJ2-2, with unresolved D. The length of the CDR3 is 15 residues. Germline V gene sequence: CDR1 NSHNY, CDR2 SYGAGN. V lost 0 bases and J 2 bases, leaving 8 bases between the germline ends. The CDR3: CASSDAHTNTGQLYF. The sequenced part of the CDR3 DNA is TGTGCCAGCAGTGATGCACACACCAACACCGGG.

This clone was seen repeatedly, ten times or more. Mouse gene names and germline throughout. The read halts 4 residues ahead of the CDR3 end, with the missing end drawn from the germline J gene. The sample holds other DNA sequences that translate to the same CDR3. The chain uses TRBV1 and TRBJ1-1; 9 bases align to TRBD1. Per germline, CDR1 NSQYPW and CDR2 LRSPGD (reference sequence). This CDR3 spans 14 amino acids. CDR3 region: CTCSANRGRTEVFF. The sequenced part of the CDR3 DNA is TGCACCTGCAGTGCAAACAGGGGGCGGACA.

As concerns this clone: Each gene name is a mouse one. The CDR3 extends 4 residues past the end of the read, so its final part is completed from the germline J gene. The chain links TRBV19 to TRBJ1-4; TRBD1 agrees at 8 bases. The length of the CDR3 is 14 residues. Per the germline V gene, CDR1 is FNHDT and CDR2 is SITEND (reference sequence). J gave up 4 bases and V 5 bases, and 4 bases lay outside the gene matches. CDR3 amino acids: CASRMTGVNERLFF. The CDR3 bases that were read are TGTGCCAGCAGAATGACAGGGGTCAACGAA.

This clone was observed a few times. Mouse names are used for the genes. CDR3 DNA, as far as it was read: TGTGCCAGCAGTCCCGGGACAGGGGCCGACTAT. Protein: CASSPGTGADY. The entire CDR3 protein reads CASSPGTGADYEQYF. The J gene is TRBJ2-7, the V gene TRBV13-3, with TRBD1 identical over 10 bases. The DNA ends 4 residues before the CDR3 does, and the rest of the CDR3 is filled in from the germline J gene. The CDR3 length is 15 residues. V dropped 4 bases and J dropped 3; count of bases not matched to a gene: 7. CDR1 NNHDY and CDR2 SYVADS come from the germline V gene.

This clone was seen a handful of times. These gene names are mouse names. The sequenced fragment ends 4 residues before the CDR3 boundary, so the rest is inferred from the germline J gene. This sequence joins TRBV13-3 and TRBJ2-2, with D hard to call. There are 15 residues in the CDR3. From germline, CDR1 is NNHDY and CDR2 SYVADS. V lost 1 base, J lost 0 bases, and 7 bases lay in between. The CDR3 protein is CASSDMTSNTGQLYF. The CDR3 bases that were read are TGTGCCAGCAGTGATATGACTTCAAACACCGGG.

Remarks on this clone: Gene names are mouse gene names. The read ends 4 residues early relative to the CDR3; the germline J gene fills the gap. The rearrangement joins TRBV13-2 to TRBJ2-3; tentatively, D is TRBD1 (6 bases). The CDR3 is made up of 14 amino acids. Looked up from germline, CDR1 is NNHNN and CDR2 is SYGAGS (reference sequence). V lost 2 bases to trimming and J lost 4 bases, with 11 bases between them. The covered CDR3 bases are TGTGCCAGCGGTGAGCTCCGGGACACAGAA. This gives the protein CASGELRDTE. The whole CDR3 protein reads CASGELRDTETLYF.

Concerning this clone itself: The listed genes are named as in mouse. The read is 4 residues too short to cover the CDR3 end, so that end is filled in from the germline J gene. The V gene is TRBV19, the J gene TRBJ2-3; 8 positions match TRBD2. Germline CDR1 reads FNHDT; CDR2 reads SITEND (reference sequence). Losses at the gene ends were 2 bases for V and 4 bases for J; bases not matched to a gene: 6. There are 15 residues in the CDR3. The CDR3 DNA, read in part, is TGTGCCAGCAGTATCTACGGGGGGGCCTCAGAA. Its protein product is CASSIYGGASE. From start to end, the CDR3 is CASSIYGGASETLYF. Full variable domain (missing parts from reference TRBV19 and TRBJ2-3): GGIITQTPKFLIGQEGQKLTLKCQQNFNHDTMYWYRQDSGKGLRLIYYSITENDLQKGDLSEGYDASREKKSSFSLTVTSAQKNEMAVFLCASSIYGGASETLYFGSGTRLTVL.